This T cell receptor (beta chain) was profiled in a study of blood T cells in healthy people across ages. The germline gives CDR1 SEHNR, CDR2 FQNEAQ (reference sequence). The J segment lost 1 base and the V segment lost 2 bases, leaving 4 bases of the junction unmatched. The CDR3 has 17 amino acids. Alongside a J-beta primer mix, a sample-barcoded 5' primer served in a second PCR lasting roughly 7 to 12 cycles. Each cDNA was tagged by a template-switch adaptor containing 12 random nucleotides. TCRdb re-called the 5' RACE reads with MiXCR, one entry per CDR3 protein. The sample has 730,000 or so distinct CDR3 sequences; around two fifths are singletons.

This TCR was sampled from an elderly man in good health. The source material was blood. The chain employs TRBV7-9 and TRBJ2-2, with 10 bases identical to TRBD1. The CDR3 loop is CASSLSRTGGNTGELFF. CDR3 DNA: TGTGCCAGCAGCTTATCAAGGACAGGGGGGAACACCGGGGAGCTGTTTTTT.